Listed below are T cell receptor beta chains from one sample, sequenced in a study of CD8 T cells in Susac syndrome. TCRdb reprocessed the immunoSEQ multiplex PCR reads with MiXCR, giving one entry per CDR3 protein. The sample has some 63,000 distinct CDR3 sequences, roughly 94% seen once. The sequenced material came from CD8+ T cells from PBMCs. The receptors derive from a human donor with multiple sclerosis. The CDR3 runs from the conserved cysteine through the conserved F or W.

j_call | v_call | cdr3_aa
TRBJ2-3 | TRBV7-9 | CASSPPEVLYTQYF
TRBJ2-1 | TRBV6-2/TRBV6-3 | CASSPLSGVNEQFF
TRBJ1-4 | TRBV6-5 | CASSRPGEEKLFF
TRBJ2-7 | TRBV15 | CATSGDGGSYEQYF
TRBJ2-7 | TRBV9 | CASSVDLAGGYEQYF
TRBJ2-1 | TRBV7-8 | CASSLAPRSYNEQFF
TRBJ1-1 | TRBV30 | CAWSTSDRYTEAFF
TRBJ1-4 | TRBV13 | CASSFTGGDGSYEKLFF
TRBJ2-3 | TRBV6-5 | CASSYSGSGDTQYF
TRBJ2-1 | TRBV4-3 | CASSQNRGLDEQFF
TRBJ1-6 | TRBV9 | CASSALGQSGLNSPLHF
TRBJ2-4 | TRBV20-1 | CSASNHSGGAAKNIQYF
TRBJ2-1 | TRBV27 | CASSGDRGLFNEQFF